What follows describes a single T cell receptor (beta chain). The antigen remains undetermined. This may be a read error: a much more frequent sequence differs by one nucleotide. One entry per CDR3 protein results from TCRdb running MiXCR on the reads. The sample has approximately 910,000 distinct CDR3 sequences; under 40% are singletons. The data belong to a study of T cell repertoires in cytomegalovirus infection. Overall study: Epitope selection comprised recently identified HLA-C-restricted CMV epitopes and well-studied HLA-B-restricted CMV epitopes. In public TCR beta signatures, there were indications of both CMV infection and matching HLA type.

The V gene's germline CDR1 is SGHVS and CDR2 FNYEAQ. The CDR3 totals 17 residues. Study-wide results and caveats: CMV carriers with the relevant HLA were identified by cumulative public TCR beta family frequency. There were HLA-C-restricted CMV-specific TCR beta clonotypes dominating the ex vivo response.

V is TRBV7-6 and J is TRBJ1-6; D not resolved. The TCR originated in a human donor in good health (CMV status not recorded). Some clones in this sample may be carry-over from other donors' samples. The material was cultured CD8+ T cells from PBMCs, obtained from culture after CMV antigen stimulation. The CDR3 nucleotides are TGTGCCGGCAGCAATCGGCTAACCCCCTCCTATAATTCACCCCTCCACTTT. Residues: CAGSNRLTPSYNSPLHF.